This T cell receptor (beta chain) was sequenced during a study of T cell changes during pregnancy in multiple sclerosis. V lost 8 bases and J lost 8; bases outside the gene matches: 7. The CDR3 has 13 residues. Per the germline V gene, CDR1 is MNHEY and CDR2 is SMNVEV (reference sequence). Measured with immunoSEQ multiplex PCR; TCRdb has only the in-frame clones, and not every one. This sample has about 80,000 clones, with about 91% found just once. The specimen comprised peripheral blood, sampled before pregnancy. The chain has TRBV27 and TRBJ1-4; 8 bases match TRBD1. The clonotype originates from a female donor with multiple sclerosis, enrolled in a pregnancy study. DNA of the CDR3: TGTGCCAGCTCCCAGGGGGCCGGAGAAAAACTGTTTTTT. Residues: CASSQGAGEKLFF.